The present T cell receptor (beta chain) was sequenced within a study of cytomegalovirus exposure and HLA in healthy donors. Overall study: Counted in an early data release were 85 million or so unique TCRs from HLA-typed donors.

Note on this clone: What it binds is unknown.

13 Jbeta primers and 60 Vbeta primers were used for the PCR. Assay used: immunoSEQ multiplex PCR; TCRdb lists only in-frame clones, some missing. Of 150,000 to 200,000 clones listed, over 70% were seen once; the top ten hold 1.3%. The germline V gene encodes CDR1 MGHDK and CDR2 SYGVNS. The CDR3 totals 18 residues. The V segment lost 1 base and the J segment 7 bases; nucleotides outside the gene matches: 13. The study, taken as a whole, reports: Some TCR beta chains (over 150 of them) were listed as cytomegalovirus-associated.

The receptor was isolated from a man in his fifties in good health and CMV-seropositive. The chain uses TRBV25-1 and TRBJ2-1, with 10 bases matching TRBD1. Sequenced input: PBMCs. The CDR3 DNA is TGTGCCAGCAGTGAATGGTTTATGTCGGGACAGGGGTCGAATGAGCAGTTCTTC. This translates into CASSEWFMSGQGSNEQFF.